The clone carrying this T cell receptor beta chain is a singleton in its sample. Profiling relied on immunoSEQ multiplex PCR, and the TCRdb table lists in-frame clones only, not all of them. The table lists roughly 200,000 clones, around 85% of them singletons. Cohort 3 donors were reported recovered after two negative PCRs, clearance, or symptom resolution. The data derive from a study of blood T cell repertoires in COVID-19. The CDR3 loop spans 14 amino acids. Germline V CDR1 and CDR2: GTSNPN, SVGIG (reference sequence). V gave up 7 bases and J gave up 5 bases; unmatched junction bases: 10. The TCR sequence derives from a man aged 35 to 55 who had recovered from COVID-19. Sequenced input: PBMCs or T cells enriched from blood (not recorded which). The chain has TRBV30 and TRBJ2-3; 9 nucleotides line up with TRBD2. CDR3 amino acids: CALIIAGARDTQYF. The CDR3 region has the DNA TGTGCCTTAATAATAGCGGGAGCGAGAGATACGCAGTATTTT.